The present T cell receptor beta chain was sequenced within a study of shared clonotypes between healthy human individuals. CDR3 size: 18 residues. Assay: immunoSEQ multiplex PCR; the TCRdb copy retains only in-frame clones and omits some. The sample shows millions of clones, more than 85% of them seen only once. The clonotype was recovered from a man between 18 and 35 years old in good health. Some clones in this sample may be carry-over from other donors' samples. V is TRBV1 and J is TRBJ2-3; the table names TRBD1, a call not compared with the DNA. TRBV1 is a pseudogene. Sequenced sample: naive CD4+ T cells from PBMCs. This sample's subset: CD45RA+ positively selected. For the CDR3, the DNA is TGCACCAGCAGCCAAGCCTCCGGGACAGGGCCAAGCACAGATACGCAGTATTTT. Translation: CTSSQASGTGPSTDTQYF.